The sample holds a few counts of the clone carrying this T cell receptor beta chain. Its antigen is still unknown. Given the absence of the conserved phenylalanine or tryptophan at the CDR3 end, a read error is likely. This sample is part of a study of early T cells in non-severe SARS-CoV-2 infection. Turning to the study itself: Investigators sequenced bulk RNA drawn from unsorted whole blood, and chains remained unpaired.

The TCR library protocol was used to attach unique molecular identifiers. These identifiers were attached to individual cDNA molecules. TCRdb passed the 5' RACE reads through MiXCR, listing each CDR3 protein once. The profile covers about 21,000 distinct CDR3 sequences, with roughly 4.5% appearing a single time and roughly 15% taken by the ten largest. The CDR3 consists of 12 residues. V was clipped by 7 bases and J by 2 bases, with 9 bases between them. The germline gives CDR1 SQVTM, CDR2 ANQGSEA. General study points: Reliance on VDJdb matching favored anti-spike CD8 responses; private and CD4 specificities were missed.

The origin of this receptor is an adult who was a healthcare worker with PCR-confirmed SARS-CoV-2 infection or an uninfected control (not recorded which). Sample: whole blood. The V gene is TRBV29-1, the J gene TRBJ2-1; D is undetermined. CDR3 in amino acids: CSGAQAYNEQFL. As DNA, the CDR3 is TGCAGCGGGGCTCAAGCCTACAATGAGCAGTTCCTC.